This is a list of T cell receptor beta chains from one sample in a study of blood T cells in healthy people across ages. A single record per CDR3 protein comes from TCRdb applying MiXCR to the 5' RACE reads. The repertoire has about 770,000 distinct CDR3 sequences, under 55% of them found once; the top ten carry nearly 20%. The sequenced material came from blood. The receptors were gathered from a man in his 60s in good health. The CDR3 runs from the conserved cysteine through the conserved F or W. The order of the fields is D gene, V gene, clone size, J gene, CDR3 protein, CDR3 DNA. D genes are given only for firm matches. For some rows the clone size is stated as once, few or many, or as a class when expanded; others skip it.

.	TRBV6-6	.	TRBJ1-2	CASSYSTVTNYGYTF	TGTGCCAGCAGTTACTCTACGGTGACTAACTATGGCTACACCTTC
.	TRBV20-1	.	TRBJ1-1	CSARKLVPGAFF	TGCAGTGCTAGGAAACTCGTACCTGGAGCTTTCTTT
.	TRBV6-2/TRBV6-3	.	TRBJ2-7	CASSYRGKSSEQYF	TGTGCCAGCAGTTATCGGGGAAAGTCCAGTGAGCAGTACTTC
TRBD2	TRBV28	many	TRBJ2-1	CASSLLAGGRNEQFF	TGTGCCAGCAGTTTGTTGGCGGGGGGGCGAAATGAGCAGTTCTTC
TRBD2	TRBV10-3	.	TRBJ2-7	CAIRPGTRPYEQYF	TGTGCCATCAGGCCCGGGACTAGACCCTACGAGCAGTACTTC
.	TRBV7-2	.	TRBJ2-3	CASSSQAGADTQYF	TGTGCCAGCAGCTCCCAGGCCGGGGCGGATACGCAGTATTTT
TRBD1	TRBV7-8	.	TRBJ1-2	CASSYMGQGFPSNGYTF	TGTGCCAGCAGTTATATGGGACAGGGGTTCCCTTCTAATGGCTACACCTTC
.	TRBV7-6	.	TRBJ1-2	CASSLTGPLDRGYTF	TGTGCCAGCAGCTTGACAGGACCCCTTGATCGTGGCTACACCTTC
.	TRBV24-1	.	TRBJ2-6	CATSDSNGANVLTF	TGTGCCACCAGTGATTCCAATGGGGCCAACGTCCTGACTTTC
TRBD2	TRBV9	few	TRBJ2-3	CASSARLSGGATDTQYF	TGTGCCAGCAGCGCTCGACTTAGCGGGGGGGCCACAGATACGCAGTATTTT
.	TRBV27	.	TRBJ2-7	CASSLDWTATSYEQYF	TGTGCCAGCAGTTTAGATTGGACAGCGACTTCCTACGAGCAGTACTTC
.	TRBV27	.	TRBJ2-5	CASSVKGGWETQYF	TGTGCCAGCAGTGTAAAGGGGGGCTGGGAGACCCAGTACTTC
.	TRBV2	.	TRBJ2-1	CASSGGQPGEQFF	TGTGCCAGCAGTGGTGGACAGCCGGGTGAGCAGTTCTTC
TRBD1	TRBV28	.	TRBJ2-7	CASSLFLGRRGTYEQYF	TGTGCCAGCAGTTTATTTCTAGGTCGCAGGGGGACCTACGAGCAGTACTTC
TRBD1	TRBV5-1	.	TRBJ2-5	CASSLFLDRGVSYNEQYF	TGCGCCAGCAGCTTATTCTTGGACAGGGGAGTGAGTTACAATGAGCAGTACTTC
TRBD2	TRBV2	.	TRBJ2-5	CASSFTLAGLETQYF	TGTGCCAGCAGTTTTACACTAGCGGGGTTAGAGACCCAGTACTTC
.	TRBV14	.	TRBJ1-4	CASSLVAGSGQAKEKLFF	TGTGCCAGCAGCCTTGTAGCGGGTTCAGGCCAGGCGAAAGAAAAACTGTTTTTT
.	TRBV7-9	.	TRBJ2-5	CASSLYDGYGQYF	TGTGCCAGCAGCTTGTACGACGGCTACGGGCAGTACTTC
TRBD2	TRBV7-2	once	TRBJ2-2	CASSLLSGGTNTGELFF	TGTGCCAGCAGCTTACTTAGCGGGGGGACGAACACCGGGGAGCTGTTTTTT
TRBD1	TRBV25-1	.	TRBJ1-1	CASSDGQGSLGTEAFF	TGTGCCAGCAGTGACGGACAGGGATCGTTGGGCACTGAAGCTTTCTTT
TRBD1	TRBV7-8	.	TRBJ1-1	CASSARQGWDTEAFF	TGTGCCAGCAGCGCCCGACAGGGCTGGGACACTGAAGCTTTCTTT
TRBD1	TRBV20-1	few	TRBJ2-7	CSAIPIGQAGEQYF	TGCAGTGCTATCCCCATCGGACAGGCTGGCGAGCAGTACTTC
TRBD2	TRBV7-2	.	TRBJ2-2	CASSLWTSGGAGELFF	TGTGCCAGCAGCCTCTGGACTAGCGGGGGGGCCGGGGAGCTGTTTTTT
.	TRBV20-1	few	TRBJ2-1	CSAAGEEGPWNEQFF	TGCAGTGCCGCTGGGGAGGAGGGCCCTTGGAATGAGCAGTTCTTC
.	TRBV20-1	few	TRBJ2-7	CSARDSLTGYEQYF	TGCAGTGCCAGGGACTCCCTGACTGGCTACGAGCAGTACTTC
.	TRBV20-1	few	TRBJ2-5	CSAPRGRQETQYF	TGCAGTGCTCCGCGGGGCCGACAAGAGACCCAGTACTTC
TRBD1	TRBV7-9	few	TRBJ1-4	CASSVRTGGNEKLFF	TGTGCCAGCAGCGTAAGGACAGGGGGGAATGAAAAACTGTTTTTT
.	TRBV6-5	few	TRBJ2-7	CASKAGGYISYEQYF	TGTGCCAGCAAGGCAGGGGGGTACATTTCTTACGAGCAGTACTTC
.	TRBV19	.	TRBJ2-2	CASSIRGELFF	TGTGCCAGTAGTATTCGAGGGGAGCTGTTTTTT
TRBD1	TRBV28	many	TRBJ2-1	CASRVLLNRGRKINEQFF	TGTGCCAGCAGAGTTTTGTTGAACAGGGGGCGCAAGATCAATGAGCAGTTCTTC
TRBD1	TRBV20-1	few	TRBJ1-4	CSARTGSNEKLFF	TGCAGTGCTCGGACAGGGTCTAATGAAAAACTGTTTTTT
.	TRBV4-3	.	TRBJ2-7	CASSLKMGTGAYSYEQYF	TGCGCCAGCAGCCTCAAGATGGGAACGGGGGCCTACTCCTACGAGCAGTACTTC
TRBD2	TRBV27	.	TRBJ2-5	CASSSWTSGEGTQYF	TGTGCCAGCAGTTCCTGGACTAGCGGGGAAGGGACCCAGTACTTC
.	TRBV2	.	TRBJ1-1	CASTPRWGRNTEAFF	TGTGCCAGCACCCCGAGGTGGGGCAGGAACACTGAAGCTTTCTTT
.	TRBV28	once	TRBJ2-6	CASSSVVPSGATVLTF	TGTGCCAGCAGCTCTGTCGTACCCTCTGGGGCCACCGTCCTGACTTTC
.	TRBV3-1	many	TRBJ1-2	CASSQSRDAYTF	TGTGCCAGCAGCCAATCACGGGATGCCTACACCTTC
.	TRBV9	.	TRBJ2-1	CASSSRTEYNEQFF	TGTGCCAGCAGCTCCCGGACAGAGTACAATGAGCAGTTCTTC
.	TRBV29-1	many	TRBJ2-7	CSVGGFGAYEQYF	TGCAGCGTTGGGGGCTTTGGGGCCTACGAGCAGTACTTC
TRBD1	TRBV30	few	TRBJ2-7	CAWSVGDRFYEQYF	TGTGCCTGGAGTGTCGGGGACAGATTCTACGAGCAGTACTTC
TRBD1	TRBV6-5	.	TRBJ2-5	CASWIGGGETQYF	TGTGCCAGCTGGATAGGGGGCGGGGAGACCCAGTACTTC
.	TRBV5-4	few	TRBJ1-6	CASSEDLTNSPLHF	TGTGCCAGCAGTGAAGACCTTACCAATTCACCCCTCCACTTT
.	TRBV9	.	TRBJ2-3	CASSVVADSTDTQYF	TGTGCCAGCAGCGTGGTCGCGGATAGCACAGATACGCAGTATTTT
.	TRBV12-5	.	TRBJ1-5	CASADRSNQPQHF	TGTGCTAGTGCCGATAGGAGCAATCAGCCCCAGCATTTT
TRBD1	TRBV18	.	TRBJ1-2	CASSESTGIVGGYTF	TGTGCCAGCTCAGAATCGACAGGGATCGTCGGCGGCTACACCTTC
.	TRBV30	.	TRBJ2-7	CAWSKGSIYEQYF	TGTGCCTGGAGTAAAGGCAGCATCTACGAGCAGTACTTC
TRBD1	TRBV10-3	.	TRBJ2-7	CAISGPTPKGQISYEQYF	TGTGCCATCAGTGGCCCAACGCCAAAGGGACAGATCTCCTACGAGCAGTACTTC
.	TRBV12-3/TRBV12-4	.	TRBJ2-5	CASSLILWQETQYF	TGTGCCAGCAGTTTAATACTGTGGCAAGAGACCCAGTACTTC
.	TRBV7-2	.	TRBJ2-3	CASTPGVHVDTQYF	TGTGCCAGCACCCCGGGGGTACATGTGGATACGCAGTATTTT
.	TRBV20-1	.	TRBJ2-7	CSARGFTRGSSYEQYF	TGCAGTGCTAGAGGCTTCACCAGGGGAAGCTCCTACGAGCAGTACTTC
.	TRBV6-2/TRBV6-3	.	TRBJ1-1	CASSYSYRDLDTEAFF	TGTGCCAGCAGTTACTCTTACAGGGATCTGGACACTGAAGCTTTCTTT
.	TRBV20-1	few	TRBJ2-7	CSARRTRYEQYF	TGCAGTGCTAGACGGACGCGCTACGAGCAGTACTTC
TRBD1	TRBV7-2	.	TRBJ2-7	CASSFGDRGLGEQYF	TGTGCCAGCAGCTTTGGGGACAGGGGGTTGGGGGAGCAGTACTTC
TRBD2	TRBV6-5	many	TRBJ2-7	CASSSGLAGAYEQYF	TGTGCCAGCAGCTCCGGACTAGCGGGGGCCTACGAGCAGTACTTC
TRBD1	TRBV20-1	.	TRBJ2-3	CSAFPGTGATDTQYF	TGCAGTGCTTTCCCCGGGACAGGGGCGACAGATACGCAGTATTTT
.	TRBV4-1	.	TRBJ1-5	CASSQVLQGWSQPQHF	TGCGCCAGCAGCCAAGTGTTACAGGGTTGGAGTCAGCCCCAGCATTTT